Following are 19 T cell receptor beta chains from one sample sequenced in a study of control samples from healthy donors and cancer patients. Profiled with immunoSEQ multiplex PCR; TCRdb holds only in-frame clones, not every one. The data show approximately 150,000 clones, about 91% seen once. The material sequenced was blood. The receptors originated from a man between 25 and 39 years old in good health.

The chain couples TRBV11-3 to TRBJ2-2, with 7 bases lining up with TRBD1. This CDR3 is built from 14 residues. V shed 6 bases, J shed 2 bases, and the junction held 3 bases outside the gene matches. Germline assignment: CDR1 SGHNT and CDR2 YENEEA. This CDR3 is CASSGTVNTGELFF. The DNA of the CDR3 is TGTGCCAGCAGTGGGACAGTTAACACCGGGGAGCTGTTTTTT.

This chain connects TRBV5-6 to TRBJ2-3; TRBD1 might be the D (6 bases). From germline, CDR1 is SGHDT and CDR2 YYEEEE. This CDR3 spans 15 amino acids. Trimming stripped 2 bases from V and 5 bases from J, with 15 bases between. This chain's CDR3 is CASSFLQGSGDTQYF. CDR3 bases: TGTGCCAGCAGCTTCCTACAGGGTTCTGGAGATACGCAGTATTTT.

V gene TRBV21-1 combines with J gene TRBJ2-3; the table's D call TRBD2 went unverified against the DNA. TRBV21-1 is reported as a pseudogene. The CDR3 totals 17 residues. The CDR3 DNA reads as TGTGCCAGCAGCAAAGCTCCTCCGGGTCCACTAGTACATACGCAGTATTTT. Its translation: CASSKAPPGPLVHTQYF.

The gene calls are TRBV7-9 and TRBJ1-6; D not resolved. V was trimmed by 2 bases and J by 6 bases, leaving 8 bases between them. CDR1 is SEHNR, CDR2 FQNEAQ, per germline (reference sequence). The CDR3 sequence is 14 residues long. The chain's CDR3 is CASSLQQSNSPLHF. The CDR3 DNA follows: TGTGCCAGCAGCTTACAACAGAGTAATTCACCCCTCCACTTT.

J is TRBJ1-2 and V is TRBV6-5; tentatively, D is TRBD1 (5 bases). Looked up from germline, CDR1 is MNHEY and CDR2 is SVGAGI. Trimming removed 7 bases at V and 4 bases at J, with 10 bases between. The CDR3 is 12 residues long. CDR3 nucleotides: TGTGCCAGCACGGGGGGGAGCTATGGCTACACCTTC. It specifies CASTGGSYGYTF.

The chain employs TRBV7-9 and TRBJ2-2; TRBD2 matches at 8 bases. Germline V lookup: CDR1 SEHNR, CDR2 FQNEAQ (reference sequence). Unmatched junction bases numbered 4, after V lost 4 bases and J lost 0 bases. This CDR3 comprises 16 residues. The CDR3 DNA reads as TGTGCCAGCAGCTCGAGCGGGGGAGCGAACACCGGGGAGCTGTTTTTT. Translation gives CASSSSGGANTGELFF.

The chain recombines TRBV5-1 with TRBJ2-2; D remains ambiguous. V lost 3 bases and J 1 base, leaving 4 bases between the germline ends. In germline, CDR1 is SGHRS, CDR2 YFSETQ. The length of the CDR3 is 13 residues. The CDR3: CASSSKNTGELFF. The CDR3 coding sequence is TGCGCCAGCAGCTCAAAGAACACCGGGGAGCTGTTTTTT.

This chain links TRBV3-1 (or the pseudogene TRBV3-2) with TRBJ2-7; D perhaps matches TRBD1 (6 bases). Trimming took off 4 bases at V and 1 base at J, with 20 bases between the two ends. Germline assignment: CDR1 LGHDT and CDR2 YNNKEL (reference sequence). This CDR3 region has 17 residues. The CDR3 region has the DNA TGTGCCAGCAGCCCCACTGGGGGCCCGGCTAGATCCTACGAGCAGTACTTC. It encodes CASSPTGGPARSYEQYF.

V gene TRBV15 combines with J gene TRBJ1-1; possible D gene TRBD1, 5 bases. The germline V gene encodes CDR1 LNHNV and CDR2 YYDKDF (reference sequence). V dropped 4 bases and J dropped 4 bases, with 10 bases sitting between them. There are 13 residues in the CDR3. The CDR3 protein is CATSTSGTTEAFF. CDR3 coding DNA: TGTGCCACCAGCACTTCAGGGACCACTGAAGCTTTCTTT.

This clone was observed at least ten times. The chain joins TRBV29-1 to TRBJ1-5; D is unclear. V lost 6 bases and J lost 0, with 6 bases in between. The CDR3 runs 12 residues. CDR1 SQVTM and CDR2 ANQGSEA come from the germline V gene. The CDR3 DNA reads TGCAGCGTAGGATATAGCAATCAGCCCCAGCATTTT. This sequence encodes CSVGYSNQPQHF.

For the CDR3, the DNA is TGTGCCAGCAGCGTACTCGGACGGAGCACAGATACGCAGTATTTT. Its translation is CASSVLGRSTDTQYF. V usage is TRBV9 and J usage is TRBJ2-3, with no clear D. The CDR3 length is 15 residues. Trimming stripped 1 base from V and 0 bases from J, with 9 bases between. The germline V gene has CDR1 SGDLS and CDR2 YYNGEE.

The V gene is TRBV7-7, the J gene TRBJ2-1, with D possibly matching TRBD2 (5 bases). CDR1 and CDR2 from the germline V gene are SSHAT and FNYEAQ (reference sequence). V shed 5 bases and J shed 4 bases, with 15 bases lying between them. CDR3 size: 15 residues. Written as DNA, the CDR3 is TGTGCCAGCAGCACGGGGTCTAAGGAGTACAATGAGCAGTTCTTC. It is translated as CASSTGSKEYNEQFF.

The V gene is TRBV5-6, the J gene TRBJ2-7, with D maybe TRBD1 (6 bases). Per germline, CDR1 SGHDT and CDR2 YYEEEE. V was clipped by 3 bases and J by 1 base, with 11 bases between them. CDR3 length: 14 residues. Here the CDR3 reads CASSSGTRSYEQYF. The CDR3 region has the DNA TGTGCCAGCAGCTCAGGGACACGATCCTACGAGCAGTACTTC.

The V call is TRBV10-3, the J call TRBJ2-2, with a tentative D call TRBD1 (5 bases). This CDR3 is built from 14 residues. Germline V gene data show CDR1 as ENHRY and CDR2 as SYGVKD. V was clipped by 0 bases and J by 4 bases, with 6 bases between them. CDR3 bases: TGTGCCATCAGTGAGTCAGGGGTCACCGGGGAGCTGTTTTTT. Protein product: CAISESGVTGELFF.

This rearrangement joins TRBV11-3 to TRBJ1-6, with D unresolved. Per the germline V gene, CDR1 is SGHNT and CDR2 is YENEEA. Trimming took 1 base from V and 9 from J, leaving 4 bases between them. CDR3 length: 12 residues. DNA for the CDR3: TGTGCCAGCAGCTTAGGGGTTTCACCCCTCCACTTT. Translating gives CASSLGVSPLHF.

This clone has only one observation. This rearrangement joins TRBV10-2 to TRBJ1-2; no clear D gene. CDR1 WSHSY and CDR2 SAAADI come from the germline V gene. The V and J ends lost 6 bases and 3 bases respectively, with 5 bases between them. The CDR3 loop spans 11 amino acids. The DNA for the CDR3 is TGCGCCAGCAGACTAGACTATGGCTACACCTTC. Protein product: CASRLDYGYTF.

The chain couples TRBV3-1 (or the pseudogene TRBV3-2) to TRBJ1-4, with TRBD1 as a possible D gene (6 bases). V was shortened by 0 bases and J by 7 bases, with 18 bases between the two germline ends. The germline V gene has CDR1 LGHDT and CDR2 YNNKEL (reference sequence). This CDR3 region has 17 residues. The CDR3 nucleotides are TGTGCCAGCAGCCAAGAGGGGCAGGGGACTAGTAGTGAAAAACTGTTTTTT. It is translated as CASSQEGQGTSSEKLFF.

This chain uses TRBV28 with TRBJ2-7, with D possibly being TRBD2 (5 bases). V was shortened by 9 bases and J by 1 base, with 16 bases between the two germline ends. This CDR3 comprises 14 residues. In germline, CDR1 is MDHEN, CDR2 SYDVKM. DNA for the CDR3: TGTGCCAGTAAACTTACAGAGGGTTCCTACGAGCAGTACTTC. Translated: CASKLTEGSYEQYF.

The J gene is TRBJ2-1, the V gene TRBV13; 9 positions match TRBD1. This CDR3 contains 16 residues. Trimming took 4 bases from V and 3 from J; bases not matched to a gene: 7. The germline V gene has CDR1 PRHDT and CDR2 FYEKMQ (reference sequence). The chain's CDR3 is CASSSSGTGRYNEQFF. The CDR3 region has the DNA TGTGCCAGCAGCTCATCCGGGACAGGGCGCTACAATGAGCAGTTCTTC.